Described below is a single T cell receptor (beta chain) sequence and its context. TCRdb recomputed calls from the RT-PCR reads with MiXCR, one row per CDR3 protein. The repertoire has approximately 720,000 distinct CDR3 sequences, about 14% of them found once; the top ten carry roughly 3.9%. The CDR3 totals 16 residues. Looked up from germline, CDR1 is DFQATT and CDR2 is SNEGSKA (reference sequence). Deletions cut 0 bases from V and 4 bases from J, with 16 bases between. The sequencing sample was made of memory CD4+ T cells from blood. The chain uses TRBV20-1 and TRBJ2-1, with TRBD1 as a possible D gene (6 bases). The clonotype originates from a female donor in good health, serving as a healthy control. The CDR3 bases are TGCAGTGCTAGAGATGTAGGCAGGGGTCTGTACAATGAGCAGTTCTTC. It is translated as CSARDVGRGLYNEQFF.